Presented here are 4 T cell receptor beta chains from one specimen sequenced in a study of monozygotic twins with inflammatory bowel disease. Each CDR3 protein gets one entry in TCRdb, which reprocessed the 5' RACE reads and gives no DNA. This sample contains approximately 330,000 distinct CDR3 sequences. The sequenced sample was blood. The source is a human donor with ulcerative colitis or Crohn's disease, or a healthy co-twin of an affected twin (not recorded which).

V is TRBV10-2 and J is TRBJ1-4; the TCRdb D gene call, TRBD1, has no DNA to confirm it. Germline CDR1 is WSHSY and CDR2 is SAAADI. This CDR3 is built from 15 residues. CDR3 protein: CASSGVDRGGEKLFF.

The CDR3 is CASSWDRSPYGYTF. The chain joins TRBV6-5 to TRBJ1-2; TCRdb's assignment of TRBD1 cannot be checked, as there is no DNA. Germline assignment: CDR1 MNHEY and CDR2 SVGAGI. CDR3 length: 14 amino acids.

The CDR3 sequence is CASSETGGVWEQYF. V usage is TRBV11-2 and J usage is TRBJ2-7; the D call from TCRdb, TRBD1, cannot be confirmed without DNA. CDR3 length: 14 residues. CDR1 and CDR2 (germline): SGHAT, FQNNGV.

V and J are TRBV25-1 and TRBJ1-2; the D call from TCRdb, TRBD1, cannot be confirmed without DNA. The germline CDR1 and CDR2 sequences are MGHDK and SYGVNS. This CDR3 has 13 residues. CDR3 amino acids: CASSERGGDGYTF.